This T cell receptor (beta chain) was sequenced in a study of radiation and T cells in renal cell carcinoma. TCRdb's copy holds only in-frame clones and misses some; the assay was immunoSEQ multiplex PCR. The sample shows 19,000 or so clones, approximately 60% of them seen only once. V lost 2 bases to trimming and J lost 5 bases, with 12 bases between them. Germline CDR1 and CDR2: SGHTA and FQGTGA. The CDR3 covers 14 residues. Treatment of the sample: 15 Gy SBRT to primary tumor, nephrectomy 4 weeks later. V and J are TRBV7-3 and TRBJ1-1, with D possibly matching TRBD1 (6 bases). The sequencing here drew on tumor tissue, taken from a patient whose treatment included radiotherapy and nephrectomy. This TCR was sampled from an older woman with renal cell carcinoma. The CDR3 DNA reads as TGTGCCAGCAGCTTAGGGAATCAGGGGACTGAAGCTTTCTTT. Encoded protein: CASSLGNQGTEAFF.